Presented here are 9 T cell receptor beta chains from one specimen sequenced in a study of control samples from healthy donors and cancer patients. Sequencing used immunoSEQ multiplex PCR; TCRdb keeps in-frame clones, though not all of them. The repertoire includes about 110,000 clones, 90% of them detected once, and roughly 4.5% sits in the top ten. Sequencing used blood. The origin of the receptors is a human donor in good health. The donor label of this sample is uncertain.

The J gene is TRBJ2-7, the V gene TRBV18; no definite D call. The CDR3 contains 13 residues. Between the trimmed V and J ends, which lost 5 bases and 7 bases, there was a span of 15 bases. The germline gives CDR1 KGHSH, CDR2 LQKENI. CDR3 in DNA: TGTGCCAGCTCAACAGAGAGAAAGTGGGAGCAGTACTTC. Its translation is CASSTERKWEQYF.

The chain combines TRBV10-3 with TRBJ1-2, with 10 bases fitting TRBD1. Losses at the gene ends were 8 bases for V and 7 bases for J; bases not matched to a gene: 13. CDR1 and CDR2 from the germline V gene are ENHRY and SYGVKD. The CDR3 is 15 residues long. CDR3 loop: CAIGRQGASTSGYTF. The CDR3 DNA reads as TGTGCCATCGGACGACAGGGGGCCTCGACTAGTGGCTACACCTTC.

The chain couples TRBV10-2 to TRBJ1-5; D ambiguous. CDR1 WSHSY and CDR2 SAAADI come from the germline V gene. Trimming pared 0 bases from V and 1 base from J, leaving 10 bases between. This CDR3 has 16 residues. The CDR3 DNA reads as TGCGCCAGCAGTGAGTCGCGAGGGATAAGCAATCAGCCCCAGCATTTT. This gives the protein CASSESRGISNQPQHF.

V and J are TRBV6-5 and TRBJ1-5; D remains ambiguous. This CDR3 comprises 15 residues. Per the germline V gene, CDR1 is MNHEY and CDR2 is SVGAGI. V lost 5 bases to trimming and J lost 0 bases, with 11 bases between them. The DNA for the CDR3 is TGTGCCAGCAGTCGCGTGGGTTCTAGCAATCAGCCCCAGCATTTT. Translating gives CASSRVGSSNQPQHF.

Here the CDR3 DNA reads TGTGCCTGGAGAGTGGCAGGGCTCTCGCGGGAGCAGTACTTC. Translation gives CAWRVAGLSREQYF. The chain carries TRBV30 and TRBJ2-7, with D possibly TRBD1 on 5 matching bases. The CDR3 consists of 14 residues. Looked up from germline, CDR1 is GTSNPN and CDR2 is SVGIG (reference sequence). The V end was cut by 3 bases, the J end by 7 bases, with 19 bases between. The full variable domain, in which reference TRBV30 and TRBJ2-7 provide the parts outside the CDR3, is SQTIHQWPATLVQPVGSPLSLECTVEGTSNPNLYWYRQAAGRGLQLLFYSVGIGQISSEVPQNLSASRPQDRQFILSSKKLLLSDSGFYLCAWRVAGLSREQYFGPGTRLTVT.

A few counts support this clone. V is TRBV7-8 and J is TRBJ2-7; no firm D call. The germline V and J ends were trimmed by 1 base and 6 bases, with 10 bases remaining between them. There are 13 residues in the CDR3. Germline assignment: CDR1 SGHVS and CDR2 FQNEAQ. The CDR3 DNA sequence: TGTGCCAGCAGCTTAGAGACCAAACCCGAGCAGTACTTC. It encodes CASSLETKPEQYF.

The chain combines TRBV4-2 with TRBJ2-3; D gene unclear. The ends were cut back, 0 bases at V and 0 bases at J, with 10 bases in the middle. The CDR3 is 16 residues long. Per germline, CDR1 LGHNA and CDR2 YNFKEQ. Here the CDR3 reads CASSQELMDSTDTQYF. In DNA form, the CDR3 reads TGTGCCAGCAGCCAAGAGTTAATGGATAGCACAGATACGCAGTATTTT.

The gene calls are TRBV19 and TRBJ1-4; perhaps TRBD1 as D (6 bases). V was clipped by 6 bases and J by 7 bases, with 9 bases between them. Germline CDR1 and CDR2: LNHDA and SQIVND (reference sequence). The CDR3 loop spans 12 amino acids. The CDR3 reads CASSQGSEKLFF. Here the CDR3 DNA reads TGTGCCAGTAGCCAGGGGAGTGAAAAACTGTTTTTT.

The V and J genes are TRBV6-5 and TRBJ1-2; D remains unclear. V lost 5 bases and J 2 bases, leaving 9 bases between the germline ends. CDR3 length equals 13 residues. In germline, CDR1 is MNHEY, CDR2 SVGAGI. DNA for the CDR3: TGTGCCAGCAGTCGCGGGATCAACTATGGCTACACCTTC. Translation gives CASSRGINYGYTF.